This TCR beta chain derives from a study of OX40 agonist ivuxolimab in advanced cancers. Background on the study: Anti-PD-1, anti-PD-L1 or anti-CTLA-4 therapy given earlier was allowed, and roughly 40% had some. Overall study results and limits: Normalized T-cell clonal expansion was also low in some nonresponders. Expanded clones were, on average, more numerous among CD8+ T cells than CD4+.

TCRdb's table, derived via immunoSEQ multiplex PCR, lists solely in-frame clones and lacks some. The sample lists fewer than 45,000 clones, roughly four fifths occurring once. Trimming took off 7 bases at V and 8 bases at J, with 22 bases between the two ends. This CDR3 spans 15 amino acids. The germline V gene has CDR1 LNHDA and CDR2 SQIVND (reference sequence). Only one count was recorded for this clone. Its antigen is unidentified. The rearrangement uses TRBV19 and TRBJ2-3; the D gene could be TRBD1 or TRBD2 (8 bases each). This clonotype was sampled from an adult with an advanced solid tumor such as melanoma, head and neck, liver or kidney cancer. This material consisted of CD4+ or CD8+ T cells sorted from blood, taken in a trial of the OX40 agonist ivuxolimab. DNA for the CDR3: TGTGCCAGTATTGACGCAGGGGGCGCGGGAGGTACGCAGTATTTT. Translating it yields CASIDAGGAGGTQYF.